This is a list of T cell receptor beta chains from one sample in a study of siplizumab effects on memory and regulatory T cells. Sequenced by immunoSEQ multiplex PCR; TCRdb stores in-frame clones only, minus some. The sample lists some 40,000 clones, about 89% occurring once. The sequencing input was naive CD4+ T cells sorted from blood. Every receptor here comes from a human donor in good health. CDR3s include the opening cysteine and the closing phenylalanine or tryptophan. The D gene is left open where the match is weak. A clone size is listed for some rows: how often the clone was seen (once, few, many), or a class if it is expanded.

V gene,D gene,J gene,clone size,CDR3 DNA,CDR3 protein
TRBV9,-,TRBJ1-5,-,TGTGCCAGCAGCCCAACGTGGGGACCCACACGACAGCCCCAGCATTTT,CASSPTWGPTRQPQHF
TRBV7-9,-,TRBJ2-7,once,TGTGCCAGCAGCTCCGGGACGTTGGTGGAGCAGTACTTC,CASSSGTLVEQYF
TRBV19,TRBD2,TRBJ2-1,-,TGTGCCAGTAGTATAGATCGCGGGGGGGCTTTAGGTGAGCAGTTCTTC,CASSIDRGGALGEQFF
TRBV9,TRBD2,TRBJ2-1,-,TGTGCCAGCAGCGTAGAGCCTAGCGGGTACAATGAGCAGTTCTTC,CASSVEPSGYNEQFF
TRBV5-4,-,TRBJ1-1,-,TGTGCCAGCAGCTCCCCCCCTCGGAACACTGAAGCTTTCTTT,CASSSPPRNTEAFF
TRBV29-1,-,TRBJ2-4,-,TGCAGTGCCGGGACACTAGCCAAAAACATTCAGTACTTC,CSAGTLAKNIQYF
TRBV6-6,-,TRBJ2-3,-,TGTGCCAGCAGTCCGCCGGGGGCAGATACGCAGTATTTT,CASSPPGADTQYF
TRBV7-3,-,TRBJ2-2,-,TGTGCCAGCATCCGACGGGGGCCCGGGGAGCTGTTTTTT,CASIRRGPGELFF
TRBV6-6,-,TRBJ1-5,-,TGTGCCAGCCGTTTGGGGCCAAGTAGGGGCAATCAGCCCCAGCATTTT,CASRLGPSRGNQPQHF
TRBV11-2,-,TRBJ2-7,-,TGTGCCAGCAGCTTCCCTAGCAGAGGGGCCTACGAGCAGTACTTC,CASSFPSRGAYEQYF
TRBV2,TRBD1,TRBJ2-1,-,TGTGCCAGCAGCGTGGTGGGACAGGGGCCGGGGGAGCAGTTCTTC,CASSVVGQGPGEQFF
TRBV11-2,TRBD1,TRBJ2-2,once,TGTGCCAGCAGCTCCAACAGGGGGCAAGGGGAGCTGTTTTTT,CASSSNRGQGELFF
TRBV5-8,-,TRBJ2-1,-,TGTGCCAGCAGCTTAGGTAGCTACAATGAGCAGTTCTTC,CASSLGSYNEQFF
TRBV2,TRBD2,TRBJ2-7,-,TGTGCCAGCAGTGATGGACTAGCAGTTAAAAAGCAGTACTTC,CASSDGLAVKKQYF
TRBV6-5,-,TRBJ1-5,-,TGTGCCAGCAGATCCGGACAGCCAAATCAGCCCCAGCATTTT,CASRSGQPNQPQHF
TRBV4-1,-,TRBJ1-1,-,TGCGCCAGCAGCCAAGATGAAGTGAACACTGAAGCTTTCTTT,CASSQDEVNTEAFF
TRBV6-5,-,TRBJ1-5,-,TGTGCCAGCAGTGAGGAAAAGTGGCCCCAGCATTTT,CASSEEKWPQHF
TRBV19,-,TRBJ1-2,-,TGTGCCAGTAGTATAAGGGGGACTCGCAACTATGGCTACACCTTC,CASSIRGTRNYGYTF
TRBV15,TRBD1,TRBJ1-3,-,TGTGCCACCAGCAGAGACCAAGACAGGGGAAGAAACACCATATATTTT,CATSRDQDRGRNTIYF
TRBV5-1,TRBD2,TRBJ2-5,-,TGCGCCAGCAGCTTCCAATCTAGCGGGAGGGGTGAGACCCAGTACTTC,CASSFQSSGRGETQYF
TRBV4-1,-,TRBJ2-5,-,TGCGCCAGCAGCCAATTGACGGGGGTGGGCCAAGAGACCCAGTACTTC,CASSQLTGVGQETQYF
TRBV11-2,-,TRBJ2-7,-,TGTGCCAGCAGCTTAGTCTCCGAGCAGTACTTC,CASSLVSEQYF
TRBV5-4,-,TRBJ2-3,-,TGTGCCAGCAGCTTCCCCGGCACAGATACGCAGTATTTT,CASSFPGTDTQYF
TRBV2,-,TRBJ2-7,-,TGTGCCAGCAGTGTGCAGAGGCCCTACGAGCAGTACTTC,CASSVQRPYEQYF
TRBV7-9,TRBD1,TRBJ2-7,-,TGTGCCAGCAGCCGGGGACAGGTGGACCCCTACGAGCAGTACTTC,CASSRGQVDPYEQYF
TRBV4-2,TRBD2,TRBJ2-7,-,TGTGCCAGCACCGACGGACTAGCGGGGAGCGAGCAGTACTTC,CASTDGLAGSEQYF
TRBV5-1,TRBD1,TRBJ2-1,-,TGCGCCAGCTCGAACGGGACAGCCTACAATGAGCAGTTCTTC,CASSNGTAYNEQFF
TRBV5-6,TRBD2,TRBJ2-2,once,TGTGCCAGCAGCCTGGAGGGTAGCGGGAGACCCAACACCGGGGAGCTGTTTTTT,CASSLEGSGRPNTGELFF
TRBV11-2,TRBD1,TRBJ2-7,-,TGTGCCAGCAGCCCGGACAGGGGGGACGACGAGCAGTACTTC,CASSPDRGDDEQYF
TRBV14,TRBD1,TRBJ2-6,-,TGTGCCAGCAGCCGCGGACAGGGAAGTTCCGGGGCCAACGTCCTGACTTTC,CASSRGQGSSGANVLTF
TRBV7-7,-,TRBJ2-5,-,TGTGCTAGCAGCTCTCATCCGGGGGGCGGGGAGACCCAGTACTTC,CASSSHPGGGETQYF
TRBV9,TRBD1,TRBJ1-3,-,TGTGCCAGCAGCTTTACAACCGGGACAGGGGACACCATATATTTT,CASSFTTGTGDTIYF
TRBV25-1,-,TRBJ2-5,-,TGTGCCAGCAGTGAATCCCCCGGAGAGACCCAGTACTTC,CASSESPGETQYF
TRBV10-3,-,TRBJ1-1,-,TGTGCCATCAGTGCCACGACGGTGAACACTGAAGCTTTCTTT,CAISATTVNTEAFF
TRBV6-1,-,TRBJ2-7,once,TGTGCCAGCAGTGAACAAGTTTACGAGCAGTACTTC,CASSEQVYEQYF
TRBV7-8,-,TRBJ1-1,-,TGTGCCAGCAGCTTAGCATTTCAGAGGAACACTGAAGCTTTCTTT,CASSLAFQRNTEAFF
TRBV18,-,TRBJ2-1,-,TGTGCCAGCTCACCGGGCGGGGCGGCTGACTACAATGAGCAGTTCTTC,CASSPGGAADYNEQFF
TRBV6-5,-,TRBJ2-1,once,TGTGCCAGCAGTTACTCGACGGCGAATGAGCAGTTCTTC,CASSYSTANEQFF
TRBV2,TRBD2,TRBJ2-7,once,TGTGCCAGCAGGACCCACGGGACTAGCGGGAGTTACGAGCAGTACTTC,CASRTHGTSGSYEQYF
TRBV19,TRBD1,TRBJ1-2,-,TGTGCCACTATCGAGACAGGGGCCCCCTATGGCTACACCTTC,CATIETGAPYGYTF
TRBV5-6,-,TRBJ1-2,-,TGTGCCAGCAGCCCGCGGACAGCCGTAGGCTACACCTTC,CASSPRTAVGYTF
TRBV2,TRBD2,TRBJ2-3,-,TGTGCCAGCAGTGAGGGCGGGGGGGCCTCTGATACGCAGTATTTT,CASSEGGGASDTQYF
TRBV5-1,-,TRBJ2-7,-,TGCGCCAGCAGCCCCCCATCCGTAGGGTACGAGCAGTACTTC,CASSPPSVGYEQYF
TRBV5-1,-,TRBJ1-3,-,TGCGCCAGCAGCTTGGGAGGGCCCTCTGGAAACACCATATATTTT,CASSLGGPSGNTIYF
TRBV28,-,TRBJ2-7,once,TGTGCCAGCAGTTTAATGGCGGTAGCGGATTACGAGCAGTACTTC,CASSLMAVADYEQYF
TRBV2,-,TRBJ1-3,-,TGTGCCAGCTCCCAGGTTGACTCTGGAAACACCATATATTTT,CASSQVDSGNTIYF
TRBV7-2,TRBD2,TRBJ2-3,-,TGTGCCAGCAGCTTAGTGCGGGGGACAGATACGCAGTATTTT,CASSLVRGTDTQYF
TRBV19,-,TRBJ1-5,-,TGTGCCAGTAGTATTGAGGTCGGGCCCCAGCATTTT,CASSIEVGPQHF